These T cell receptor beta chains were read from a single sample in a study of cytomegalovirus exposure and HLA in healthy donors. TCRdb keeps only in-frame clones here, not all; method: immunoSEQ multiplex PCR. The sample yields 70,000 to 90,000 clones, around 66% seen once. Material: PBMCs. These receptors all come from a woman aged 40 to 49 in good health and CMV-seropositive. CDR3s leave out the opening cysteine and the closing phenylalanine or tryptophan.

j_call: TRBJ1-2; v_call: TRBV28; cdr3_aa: ASYMTGIYGYT
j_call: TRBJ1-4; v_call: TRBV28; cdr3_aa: ASSFAGQGPEKLF
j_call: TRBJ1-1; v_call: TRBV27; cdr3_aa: ASSFWPGGTEAF
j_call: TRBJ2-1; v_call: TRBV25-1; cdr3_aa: ASSDFASYNEQF
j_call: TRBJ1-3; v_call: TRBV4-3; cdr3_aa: ASSQEFTAISGNTIY
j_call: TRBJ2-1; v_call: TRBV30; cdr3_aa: AWSTASGSTGEQF
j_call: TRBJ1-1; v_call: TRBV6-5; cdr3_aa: ASSFGRPGREAF
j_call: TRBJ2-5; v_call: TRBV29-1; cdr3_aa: SVPTTGEETQY
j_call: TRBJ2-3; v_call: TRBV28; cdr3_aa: ASSSIQPIKTSGRAGMNTQY
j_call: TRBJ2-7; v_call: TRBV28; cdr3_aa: ASSPGTGGPYEQY
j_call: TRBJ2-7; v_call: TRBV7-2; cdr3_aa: ASSLWDTREQY
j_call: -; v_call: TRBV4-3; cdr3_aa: ASSQEAADSYEQY
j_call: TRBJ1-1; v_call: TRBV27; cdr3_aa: ASQSSMNTEAF
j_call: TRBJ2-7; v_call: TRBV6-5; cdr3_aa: ASSYSGGVGNEQY
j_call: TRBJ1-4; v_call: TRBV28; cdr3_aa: ASSTPRLGTNEKLF
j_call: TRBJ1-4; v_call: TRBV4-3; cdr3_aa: ASSPRGRGTNEKLF
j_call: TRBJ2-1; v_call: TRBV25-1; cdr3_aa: ASSGGRGSYNEQF
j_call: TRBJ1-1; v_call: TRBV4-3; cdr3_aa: ASSQDSGRGRAF
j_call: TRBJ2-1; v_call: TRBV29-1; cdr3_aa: SVDRSGRAENEQF
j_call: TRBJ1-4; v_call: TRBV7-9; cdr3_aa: ASSPRGTGEKLF
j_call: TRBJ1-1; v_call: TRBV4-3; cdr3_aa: ASSQVLGGDTEAF
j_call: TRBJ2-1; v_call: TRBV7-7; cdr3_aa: ASSVGTSGYHEQF
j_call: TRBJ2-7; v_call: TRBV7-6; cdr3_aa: ASSPYGSEQY
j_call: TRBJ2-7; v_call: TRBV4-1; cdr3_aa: ASSDTSMGYEQY
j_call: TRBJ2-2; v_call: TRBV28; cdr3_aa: ASRFGSVNTGELF
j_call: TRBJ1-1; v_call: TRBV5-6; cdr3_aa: ASSLDSETGWNTEAF
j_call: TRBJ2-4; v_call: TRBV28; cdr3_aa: ASTPGGVQY
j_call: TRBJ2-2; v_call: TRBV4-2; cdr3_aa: ASSQDFPGGARELF
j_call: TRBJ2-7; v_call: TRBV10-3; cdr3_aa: AIGTGPLEQY
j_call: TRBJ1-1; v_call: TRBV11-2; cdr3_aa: ASSLSAVYTEAF
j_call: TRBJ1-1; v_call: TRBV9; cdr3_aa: ASSEEQGRNTEAF
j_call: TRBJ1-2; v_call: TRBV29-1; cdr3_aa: SAVSASYGYT
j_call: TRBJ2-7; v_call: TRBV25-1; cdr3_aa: ASRQGEPPYEQY
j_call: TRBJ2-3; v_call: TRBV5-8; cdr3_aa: ASSLPGGWTEPTDTQY
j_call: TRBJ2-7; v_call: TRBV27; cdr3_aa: ASSSIPDMPPYEQY
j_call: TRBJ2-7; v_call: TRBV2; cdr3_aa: ASSARPGQGPVEQY
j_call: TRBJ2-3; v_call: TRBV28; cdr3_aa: ASSPSRGRTDTQY
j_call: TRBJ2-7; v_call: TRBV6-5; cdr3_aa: ASTDSYSYEQY
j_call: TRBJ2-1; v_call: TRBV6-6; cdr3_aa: ASSFTGGYNEQF
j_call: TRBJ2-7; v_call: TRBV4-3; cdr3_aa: ASSQELGFEQY
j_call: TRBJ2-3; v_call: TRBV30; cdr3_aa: AWSVSSGRTDTQY
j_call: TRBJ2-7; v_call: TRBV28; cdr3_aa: ASSLKKGVRGSYEQY
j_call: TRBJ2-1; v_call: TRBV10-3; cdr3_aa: AISESSIDEQF
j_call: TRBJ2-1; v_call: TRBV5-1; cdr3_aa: ASSYGTSGGGNEQF
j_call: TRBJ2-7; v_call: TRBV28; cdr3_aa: ASSITSGRGYEQY
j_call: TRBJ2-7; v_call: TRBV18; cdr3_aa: ASSPGASADEQY
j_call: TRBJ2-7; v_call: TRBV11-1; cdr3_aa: ASSGPPGPYEQY
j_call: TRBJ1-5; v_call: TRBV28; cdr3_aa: ATGGPDPRYQPQH
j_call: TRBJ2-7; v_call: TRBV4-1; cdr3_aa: ASSQDRGKPY
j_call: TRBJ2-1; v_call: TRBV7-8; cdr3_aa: ASSLGRQWGLYNEQF
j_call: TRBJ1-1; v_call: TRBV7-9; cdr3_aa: ASSEHLTNTEAF
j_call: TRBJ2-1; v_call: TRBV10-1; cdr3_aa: ASSGVAAGGNEQF
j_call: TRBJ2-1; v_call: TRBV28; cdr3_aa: ASQFSVSLASGRADNEQF
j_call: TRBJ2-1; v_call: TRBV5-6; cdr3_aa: ASSLTSGRWEQF